The 30 T cell receptor beta chains reported below all come from one sample, sequenced in a study of shared clonotypes between healthy human individuals (TCRdb year 2020). Library generation was performed with the immunoSEQ multiplex PCR assay. Sourced from immuneACCESS, this table was stored by TCRdb with only in-frame sequences that have V and J called. A share of the clones is absent; for the studies checked, an unresolved V gene accounts for under half, and the remainder has no known explanation. Across this sample there are about 1 million clones, with about 80% seen only once. The leading ten clones occupy approximately 0.56% of the sample. The specimen sequenced was memory CD4+ T cells from PBMCs. The cell subset or site label of this sample denotes: CD45RA-negative fraction. Every receptor here comes from a man in his late teens or twenties in good health. Some clones in this sample may be carry-over from other donors' samples.

V and J are TRBV15 and TRBJ2-1, with 7 bases lining up with TRBD2. Unmatched junction bases numbered 8, after V lost 1 base and J lost 2 bases. The CDR3 runs 17 residues. Germline V gene sequence: CDR1 LNHNV, CDR2 YYDKDF (reference sequence). The CDR3 protein is CATSRGRMAGAYNEQFF. In nucleotides, the CDR3 is TGTGCCACCAGCAGAGGCAGGATGGCGGGAGCCTACAATGAGCAGTTCTTC.

The genes are TRBV10-3 and TRBJ2-1, with TRBD2 matching over 7 bases. The ends lost 1 base at V and 10 bases at J; junction bases unmatched: 1. CDR3 size: 12 residues. Germline assignment: CDR1 ENHRY and CDR2 SYGVKD. The CDR3 DNA reads as TGTGCCATCAGTGAGTTGACTAGCGAGCAGTTCTTC. It codes for CAISELTSEQFF.

CDR3 nucleotide sequence: TGTGCCAGCACCCTAGTGTGGGGTTTGAACACTGAAGCTTTCTTT. Translated: CASTLVWGLNTEAFF. This rearrangement joins TRBV28 to TRBJ1-1, with no clear D. V gave up 7 bases and J gave up 0 bases, with 15 bases separating them. CDR3 length: 15 amino acids. From germline, CDR1 is MDHEN and CDR2 SYDVKM.

The genes are TRBV4-2 and TRBJ2-3; 7 bases are shared with TRBD2. CDR1 and CDR2 from the germline V gene are LGHNA and YNFKEQ. The ends lost 4 bases at V and 8 bases at J; junction bases unmatched: 9. There are 14 residues in the CDR3. The CDR3 sequence: CASSPERGRGTQYF. The DNA of the CDR3 is TGTGCCAGCAGCCCAGAACGAGGGAGGGGTACGCAGTATTTT.

The chain's CDR3 is CASTPGGGETQYF. In DNA, the CDR3 is TGTGCCAGCACCCCCGGGGGCGGGGAGACCCAGTACTTC. The V call is TRBV28, the J call TRBJ2-5, with D perhaps given as TRBD1 or TRBD2 (6 bases each). The CDR3 has 13 residues. CDR1 and CDR2 (germline): MDHEN, SYDVKM. Trimming removed 7 bases at V and 5 bases at J, with 14 bases between.

The chain recombines TRBV28 with TRBJ1-2; D is unclear. Germline values: CDR1 MDHEN, CDR2 SYDVKM. Trimming shortened V by 8 bases and J by 0 bases, and 7 bases separated the two germline ends. CDR3 length: 12 amino acids. The CDR3 loop is CASVTANYGYTF. Here the CDR3 DNA reads TGTGCCAGCGTGACGGCTAACTATGGCTACACCTTC.

This clone was observed a handful of times. The rearrangement uses TRBV5-4 and TRBJ2-2; no firm D call. The CDR3 loop spans 13 amino acids. Germline V CDR1 and CDR2: SGHNT, YYREEE (reference sequence). Trimming pared 0 bases from V and 6 bases from J, leaving 6 bases between. CDR3 protein: CASSLVNAGELFF. As DNA, the CDR3 is TGTGCCAGCAGCTTGGTTAACGCCGGGGAGCTGTTTTTT.

The chain is built from TRBV5-1 and TRBJ1-2, with TRBD1 identical over 8 bases. The V and J ends lost 4 bases and 0 bases, in that order; junction bases with no gene match: 5. CDR1 is SGHRS, CDR2 YFSETQ, per germline. This CDR3 is built from 15 residues. This CDR3 reads CASSALTGANYGYTF. The CDR3 DNA follows: TGCGCCAGCAGCGCCCTGACAGGGGCTAACTATGGCTACACCTTC.

This clone was observed a handful of times. This chain links TRBV4-1 with TRBJ2-7; TRBD2 agrees at 7 bases. Germline V lookup: CDR1 MGHRA, CDR2 YSYEKL. This CDR3 has 15 amino acids. V was pared by 4 bases and J by 6 bases, with 12 bases of the junction left unmatched. The CDR3, as DNA: TGCGCCAGCAGCCTCCAGACTAGCTCTTCTCGCGAGCAGTACTTC. Translating gives CASSLQTSSSREQYF.

V usage is TRBV11-1 and J usage is TRBJ2-7, with 12 bases aligning to TRBD2. The CDR3 runs 18 residues. V shed 0 bases, J shed 0 bases, and the junction held 6 bases outside the gene matches. CDR1 is SGHAT and CDR2 is FQDESV in the germline V gene (reference sequence). CDR3 loop: CASSLAGTSGSSSYEQYF. CDR3 coding DNA: TGTGCCAGCAGCTTAGCCGGGACTAGCGGGTCGAGCTCCTACGAGCAGTACTTC.

This sequence joins TRBV28 and TRBJ2-5; possible D gene TRBD2, 6 bases. The CDR3 spans 14 residues. Trimming removed 5 bases from V and 5 bases from J, with 15 bases in between. Germline V gene lookup returns CDR1 MDHEN and CDR2 SYDVKM. The DNA for the CDR3 is TGTGCCAGCAGTAGTGTCTTGGAGGGCGAGACCCAGTACTTC. It translates to CASSSVLEGETQYF.

CDR3 in amino acids: CATSRGVGVGTDTQYF. In DNA, the CDR3 is TGTGCCACCAGCAGAGGCGTAGGGGTGGGCACAGATACGCAGTATTTT. This chain uses TRBV15 with TRBJ2-3, with D maybe TRBD1 (5 bases). This CDR3 comprises 16 residues. The germline V and J ends were trimmed by 1 base and 1 base, with 12 bases remaining between them. CDR1 and CDR2 (germline): LNHNV, YYDKDF (reference sequence).

The rearrangement links TRBV18 to TRBJ2-3, with 9 bases fitting TRBD2. V was pared by 3 bases and J by 4 bases, with 8 bases of the junction left unmatched. The length of the CDR3 is 16 residues. Germline-derived CDR1 and CDR2 are KGHSH and LQKENI. For the CDR3, the DNA is TGTGCCAGCTCACCGAGACTAGCGGACACCGCAGATACGCAGTATTTT. It translates to CASSPRLADTADTQYF. The entire variable domain, with the rest obtained from reference TRBV18 and TRBJ2-3, is as follows: NAGVMQNPRHLVRRRGQEARLRCSPMKGHSHVYWYRQLPEEGLKFMVYLQKENIIDESGMPKERFSAEFPKEGPSILRIQQVVRGDSAAYFCASSPRLADTADTQYFGPGTRLTVL.

V gene TRBV7-2 combines with J gene TRBJ2-7; 8 bases match TRBD2. V was pared by 5 bases and J by 3 bases, with 6 bases of the junction left unmatched. The V gene's germline CDR1 is SGHTA and CDR2 FQGNSA. This CDR3 is built from 14 residues. The chain's CDR3 is CASSPAGGVYEQYF. For the CDR3, the DNA is TGTGCCAGCAGCCCTGCGGGGGGCGTCTACGAGCAGTACTTC.

This clone was counted a few times. The V gene is TRBV7-2, the J gene TRBJ2-5, with 8 bases identical to TRBD2. The J segment lost 2 bases and the V segment lost 0 bases, leaving 11 bases of the junction unmatched. Germline V lookup: CDR1 SGHTA, CDR2 FQGNSA. This CDR3 region has 18 residues. CDR3 sequence reads: CASSLAHFRGRLQETQYF. DNA of the CDR3: TGTGCCAGCAGCTTAGCGCATTTCCGCGGGAGGTTACAAGAGACCCAGTACTTC. The variable domain in full, with the rest retrieved from reference TRBV7-2 and TRBJ2-5, is GAGVSQSPSNKVTEKGKDVELRCDPISGHTALYWYRQSLGQGLEFLIYFQGNSAPDKSGLPSDRFSAERTGGSVSTLTIQRTQQEDSAVYLCASSLAHFRGRLQETQYFGPGTRLLVL.

As regards this clone: This likely reflects a read error, since a far larger clone is one base away. The same CDR3 also results from other DNA sequences found in this sample. V and J are TRBV5-1 and TRBJ2-2, with no clear D. Trimming cost V 0 bases and J 1 base, with 4 bases left between them. Per the germline V gene, CDR1 is SGHRS and CDR2 is YFSETQ. The CDR3 has 14 residues. The CDR3 DNA is TGCGCCAGCAGCTTGGCAGGGAACACCGGGGAGCTGTTTTTT. Its translation is CASSLAGNTGELFF.

As regards this clone: Within the sample, other DNA sequences also encode this same CDR3. This chain connects TRBV7-2 to TRBJ2-1, with D perhaps matching TRBD2 (6 bases). Germline V gene lookup returns CDR1 SGHTA and CDR2 FQGNSA. This CDR3 region has 15 residues. V shed 1 base and J shed 3 bases, with 10 bases lying between them. CDR3 residues: CASSLGAGGYNEQFF. The CDR3 region has the DNA TGTGCCAGCAGCTTAGGAGCGGGTGGCTACAATGAGCAGTTCTTC.

The chain uses TRBV7-9 and TRBJ2-5; D is possibly TRBD2 (5 bases). The germline gives CDR1 SEHNR, CDR2 FQNEAQ (reference sequence). With 3 bases removed from V and 11 bases from J, the gap between germline ends came to 13 bases. The CDR3 loop spans 12 amino acids. The CDR3 protein is CASSFGLFEQYF. The CDR3 region has the DNA TGTGCCAGCAGCTTTGGACTTTTTGAGCAGTACTTC.

This rearrangement joins TRBV7-8 to TRBJ1-2; D is unclear. V lost 2 bases to trimming and J lost 7 bases, with 8 bases between them. Germline V gene sequence: CDR1 SGHVS, CDR2 FQNEAQ. The CDR3 is 12 amino acids. The CDR3 loop is CASSLIVGGYTF. The CDR3 DNA sequence: TGTGCCAGCAGCTTAATCGTTGGTGGCTACACCTTC. The full variable domain, in which reference TRBV7-8 and TRBJ1-2 provide the parts outside the CDR3, is GAGVSQSPRYKVAKRGQDVALRCDPISGHVSLFWYQQALGQGPEFLTYFQNEAQLDKSGLPSDRFFAERPEGSVSTLKIQRTQQEDSAVYLCASSLIVGGYTFGSGTRLTVV.

The rearrangement uses TRBV2 and TRBJ1-5, with D unresolved. The CDR3 contains 13 residues. The V gene's germline CDR1 is SNHLY and CDR2 FYNNEI. Trimming removed 7 bases at V and 7 bases at J, with 14 bases between. CDR3 loop: CASNRAKNQPQHF. The CDR3 DNA sequence: TGTGCCAGCAACCGTGCAAAAAACCAGCCCCAGCATTTT.

The V call is TRBV4-3, the J call TRBJ2-7; 13 nucleotides align to TRBD2. The CDR3 totals 15 residues. Trimming took 3 bases from V and 5 from J; bases not matched to a gene: 4. Germline CDR1 and CDR2: LGHNA and YSLEER. The CDR3 spells CASSHGLAGVNEQYF. For the CDR3, the DNA is TGCGCCAGCAGCCATGGACTAGCGGGAGTCAACGAGCAGTACTTC.

In regard to this clone: This sample includes further DNA sequences coding for the same CDR3. J is TRBJ2-3 and V is TRBV5-1; D remains unclear. Germline CDR1 is SGHRS and CDR2 is YFSETQ. CDR3 length: 13 amino acids. V shed 2 bases and J shed 0 bases, with 4 bases lying between them. CDR3 nucleotides: TGCGCCAGCAGCTTTGGCAGCACAGATACGCAGTATTTT. It codes for CASSFGSTDTQYF.

The chain links TRBV29-1 to TRBJ1-2; D gene ambiguous. V lost 2 bases and J lost 4, with 11 bases in between. The CDR3 has 13 amino acids. Looked up from germline, CDR1 is SQVTM and CDR2 is ANQGSEA. The CDR3 DNA follows: TGCAGCGTTGAACCTCCAGGTGTCTATGGCTACACCTTC. This encodes CSVEPPGVYGYTF.

This chain links TRBV9 with TRBJ2-7; 16 bases align to TRBD2. Germline-derived CDR1 and CDR2 are SGDLS and YYNGEE. CDR3 length: 17 residues. With V trimmed by 4 bases and J by 3 bases, 7 bases remained unmatched. Here the CDR3 DNA reads TGTGCCAGCAGCACCGGGACTAGCGGGAGGGGAGGCTACGAGCAGTACTTC. Translation gives CASSTGTSGRGGYEQYF.

The gene calls are TRBV18 and TRBJ1-1; possible D gene TRBD1, 5 bases. With 5 bases removed from V and 1 base from J, the gap between germline ends came to 11 bases. Germline V CDR1 and CDR2: KGHSH, LQKENI. This CDR3 comprises 14 residues. CDR3 region: CASSTDIANTEAFF. In DNA, the CDR3 is TGTGCCAGCTCAACGGACATAGCGAACACTGAAGCTTTCTTT.

This chain uses TRBV6-5 with TRBJ1-2; D might be TRBD1 (6 bases). V gave up 6 bases and J gave up 7 bases, with 12 bases separating them. CDR1 is MNHEY, CDR2 SVGAGI, per germline. CDR3 length: 12 residues. In DNA form, the CDR3 reads TGTGCCAGCAGCACGTACAGGGCTGGCTACACCTTC. Its protein product is CASSTYRAGYTF.

The count of this clone is one. The rearrangement joins TRBV19 to TRBJ2-2; possibly TRBD2 for D (6 bases). V lost 0 bases and J 6 bases, leaving 8 bases between the germline ends. Germline CDR1 and CDR2: LNHDA and SQIVND (reference sequence). The CDR3 consists of 14 residues. CDR3 sequence reads: CASSIDRGSGELFF. The CDR3 DNA follows: TGTGCCAGTAGTATAGATCGGGGGTCCGGGGAGCTGTTTTTT.

This clone was counted only a few times. The chain combines TRBV4-1 with TRBJ1-1; perhaps TRBD1 as D (5 bases). The CDR3 length is 17 residues. The germline V and J ends were trimmed by 4 bases and 0 bases, with 18 bases remaining between them. Germline assignment: CDR1 MGHRA and CDR2 YSYEKL. CDR3 nucleotides: TGCGCCAGCAGCCGCCAGGGAAACACTCCTTTGAACACTGAAGCTTTCTTT. It specifies CASSRQGNTPLNTEAFF.

The chain has TRBV28 and TRBJ2-7, with a weak D call TRBD1 (6 bases). Germline V gives CDR1 MDHEN, CDR2 SYDVKM. This CDR3 is 16 amino acids long. V was trimmed by 4 bases and J by 2 bases, leaving 18 bases between them. CDR3 protein: CASSSVPRGAPYEQYF. CDR3 nucleotides: TGTGCCAGCAGTTCCGTACCCAGGGGTGCCCCCTACGAGCAGTACTTC. The whole variable domain, filled in from reference TRBV28 and TRBJ2-7, reads DVKVTQSSRYLVKRTGEKVFLECVQDMDHENMFWYRQDPGLGLRLIYFSYDVKMKEKGDIPEGYSVSREKKERFSLILESASTNQTSMYLCASSSVPRGAPYEQYFGPGTRLTVT.

Turning to this clone: One junction end does not reproduce the germline sequence, and a read error may be involved. The chain uses TRBV19 and TRBJ1-3; D unresolved. CDR1 and CDR2 from the germline V gene are LNHDA and SQIVND (reference sequence). This CDR3 has 11 amino acids. CDR3 loop: CASSGGTTIYF. CDR3 nucleotides: TGTGCCAGTAGTGGTGGAACCACCATATATTTT.